These 5 T cell receptor beta chains came from one sample sequenced in a study of T cells after yellow fever vaccination. TCRdb reprocessed the 5' RACE reads via MiXCR and lists one record per CDR3 protein. This table holds tens of thousands of distinct CDR3 sequences, roughly 7.4% found once. Material: CD8+ T cells sorted from PBMCs, obtained about 5 days after the first yellow fever vaccination. The source of these receptors is a man between 18 and 35 years old who received the YFV17D yellow fever vaccine.

This chain uses TRBV25-1 with TRBJ2-5, with a possible D match to TRBD1 (6 bases). The CDR3 has 18 amino acids. Germline assignment: CDR1 MGHDK and CDR2 SYGVNS. V lost 5 bases, J lost 2 bases, and 24 bases lay in between. For the CDR3, the DNA is TGTGCCAGCAGTCGTTATGGGGGCGTCGGGGTCGAACAAGAGACCCAGTACTTC. Translation: CASSRYGGVGVEQETQYF.

In this sample, this clonotype turned up many times. V and J are TRBV7-9 and TRBJ1-6, with 10 bases identical to TRBD1. CDR1 is SEHNR and CDR2 is FQNEAQ in the germline V gene (reference sequence). Trimming removed 4 bases from V and 10 bases from J; junction bases left unmatched: 10. The CDR3 has 16 amino acids. DNA for the CDR3: TGTGCCAGCAGCTCCCGGGACAGGGGTTTACGGTCACCCCTCCACTTT. Protein sequence: CASSSRDRGLRSPLHF.

As to this clonotype: A much larger clone differs by one base, so this may be a read error. The CDR3 reads CASSYASPKNEQFF. The DNA for the CDR3 is TGTGCCAGCAGTTACGCCTCCCCGAAGAATGAGCAGTTCTTC. The J gene is TRBJ2-1, the V gene TRBV6-5; D is ambiguous. Germline CDR1 MNHEY, CDR2 SVGAGI. The CDR3 extends over 14 amino acids. V gave up 2 bases and J gave up 7 bases, with 12 bases separating them.

This clonotype was seen repeatedly, ten times or more. The gene calls are TRBV4-3 and TRBJ2-5; D unclear. This CDR3 region has 16 residues. The V gene lost 0 bases and the J gene lost 2 bases, with 13 bases spanning the gap. Looked up from germline, CDR1 is LGHNA and CDR2 is YSLEER. The CDR3 protein is CASSQDATGLQETQYF. DNA of the CDR3: TGCGCCAGCAGCCAAGATGCAACGGGCCTACAAGAGACCCAGTACTTC.

This clonotype was counted a few times. This chain links TRBV7-9 with TRBJ1-6, with a tentative D call TRBD1 (6 bases). Looked up from germline, CDR1 is SEHNR and CDR2 is FQNEAQ (reference sequence). CDR3 length equals 15 residues. V shed 5 bases and J shed 2 bases, with 10 bases lying between them. Here the CDR3 reads CASSAQGTYNSPLHF. CDR3 bases: TGTGCCAGCAGCGCCCAGGGGACCTATAATTCACCCCTCCACTTT.